Presented here are 21 T cell receptor beta chains from one specimen sequenced in a study of T cells in localized non-small cell lung cancer. TCRdb keeps only in-frame clones here, not all; method: immunoSEQ multiplex PCR. The data contain 45,000 to 70,000 clones, 86% of them singletons. The sample consisted of peripheral blood, taken before any cancer treatment. The receptors stem from a woman between 40 and 69 years old with stage I lung adenocarcinoma.

This sequence joins TRBV7-2 and TRBJ2-5; weak D call: TRBD2 (5 bases). This CDR3 contains 14 residues. In germline, CDR1 is SGHTA, CDR2 FQGNSA. Trimming removed 8 bases at V and 2 bases at J, with 15 bases between. CDR3 sequence (DNA): TGTGCCAGCTCTCCTGTGGGAGTGCAAGAGACCCAGTACTTC. This sequence encodes CASSPVGVQETQYF. The whole variable domain, filled in from reference TRBV7-2 and TRBJ2-5, reads GAGVSQSPSNKVTEKGKDVELRCDPISGHTALYWYRQSLGQGLEFLIYFQGNSAPDKSGLPSDRFSAERTGGSVSTLTIQRTQQEDSAVYLCASSPVGVQETQYFGPGTRLLVL.

The chain combines TRBV13 with TRBJ2-1; 11 bases fit TRBD2. This CDR3 spans 16 amino acids. V gave up 2 bases and J gave up 7 bases; unmatched junction bases: 7. The V gene's germline CDR1 is PRHDT and CDR2 FYEKMQ (reference sequence). The CDR3 DNA reads TGTGCCAGCAGCTTATATGTAGCGGGGGGGCGAAATGAGCAGTTCTTC. It yields the protein CASSLYVAGGRNEQFF.

The sample holds one count of this clone. V usage is TRBV6-5 and J usage is TRBJ2-1, with D unresolved. Germline V CDR1 and CDR2: MNHEY, SVGAGI. Between the trimmed V and J ends, which lost 6 bases and 9 bases, there was a span of 18 bases. The CDR3 has 14 residues. The CDR3 reads CASSLLRRTSEQFF. In DNA form, the CDR3 reads TGTGCCAGCAGCTTGTTGAGGCGTACAAGTGAGCAGTTCTTC.

This chain's CDR3 is CASSLETSMGLNTEAFF. DNA for the CDR3: TGCGCCAGCAGCTTGGAGACAAGTATGGGGCTTAACACTGAAGCTTTCTTT. This chain links TRBV5-1 with TRBJ1-1; perhaps TRBD1 as D (5 bases). This CDR3 is built from 17 residues. V lost 0 bases and J 2 bases, leaving 17 bases between the germline ends. Germline loops: CDR1 SGHRS, CDR2 YFSETQ.

The rearrangement joins TRBV11-2 to TRBJ2-1; TRBD2 aligns across 9 bases. CDR1 and CDR2 from the germline V gene are SGHAT and FQNNGV. V lost 5 bases to trimming and J lost 8 bases; unmatched junction nucleotides: 7. The CDR3 length is 14 residues. The CDR3, as DNA: TGTGCCAGCAGCCCGCGGGGGGGCTTCGATGAGCAGTTCTTC. It codes for CASSPRGGFDEQFF.

The chain uses TRBV5-4 and TRBJ1-1, with D tentatively TRBD1 (5 bases). The CDR3 consists of 14 residues. Germline lookup yields CDR1 SGHNT and CDR2 YYREEE (reference sequence). V was trimmed by 0 bases and J by 1 base, leaving 7 bases between them. The CDR3 loop reads CASSLGGTNTEAFF. As DNA, the CDR3 is TGTGCCAGCAGCTTGGGGGGGACGAACACTGAAGCTTTCTTT.

Here the CDR3 DNA reads TGTGCCAGCAGCAACGGGACTAGCGGGGGGTATAGGGATGAGCAGTTCTTC. This encodes CASSNGTSGGYRDEQFF. The chain combines TRBV21-1 with TRBJ2-1; the D call in the table, TRBD2, was not verified against the DNA. TRBV21-1 is a pseudogene segment. This CDR3 has 17 residues.

The V and J genes are TRBV5-1 and TRBJ2-7; D is possibly TRBD1 or TRBD2 (5 bases each). This CDR3 contains 15 residues. Per germline, CDR1 SGHRS and CDR2 YFSETQ. With 2 bases removed from V and 0 bases from J, the gap between germline ends came to 12 bases. CDR3 amino acids: CASSFVAGTSYEQYF. CDR3 DNA sequence: TGCGCCAGCAGCTTTGTCGCAGGGACCTCCTACGAGCAGTACTTC.

This chain links TRBV12-5 with TRBJ2-2; perhaps TRBD2 as D (7 bases). The CDR3 extends over 16 amino acids. The germline gives CDR1 LGHNT, CDR2 FRNRAP. Between the trimmed V and J ends, which lost 1 base and 6 bases, there was a span of 15 bases. The CDR3 is CASGLGGGAFPGELFF. The CDR3 DNA sequence: TGTGCTAGTGGTTTGGGAGGGGGGGCCTTCCCCGGGGAGCTGTTTTTT.

This chain links TRBV19 with TRBJ1-2; perhaps TRBD1 as D (5 bases). Germline values: CDR1 LNHDA, CDR2 SQIVND (reference sequence). Trimming cost V 2 bases and J 3 bases, with 10 bases left between them. The CDR3 length is 14 residues. The CDR3 sequence: CASSITLGDYGYTF. CDR3 sequence (DNA): TGTGCCAGTAGTATAACTCTAGGGGACTATGGCTACACCTTC.

The chain has TRBV7-8 and TRBJ2-3, with 9 bases aligning to TRBD1. Germline V gene sequence: CDR1 SGHVS, CDR2 FQNEAQ. Trimming cost V 6 bases and J 3 bases; bases outside gene matches: 13. The CDR3 is made up of 17 amino acids. The CDR3 DNA sequence: TGTGCCAGCAGAGCTCTCGGGACAGGGTTGGGGACAGATACGCAGTATTTT. Residues: CASRALGTGLGTDTQYF.

This clone was found once. The V gene is TRBV2, the J gene TRBJ1-5, with 8 nucleotides matching TRBD1. CDR1 is SNHLY and CDR2 is FYNNEI in the germline V gene. This CDR3 comprises 13 residues. V was pared by 6 bases and J by 7 bases, with 5 bases of the junction left unmatched. DNA of the CDR3: TGTGCCAGCAGGGGACAGGATGGGCAGCCCCAGCATTTT. Residues: CASRGQDGQPQHF.

The V and J genes are TRBV11-2 and TRBJ2-7; D unclear. The CDR3 sequence is 13 residues long. From germline, CDR1 is SGHAT and CDR2 FQNNGV. V lost 5 bases and J 1 base, leaving 9 bases between the germline ends. For the CDR3, the DNA is TGTGCCAGCAGCGACATATATTCCTACGAGCAGTACTTC. This sequence encodes CASSDIYSYEQYF.

The chain is built from TRBV6-5 and TRBJ2-3; TRBD1 might be the D (6 bases). This CDR3 spans 15 amino acids. The V gene lost 5 bases and the J gene lost 3 bases, with 15 bases spanning the gap. Germline values: CDR1 MNHEY, CDR2 SVGAGI. The CDR3 DNA reads as TGTGCCAGCAGTCCACAGGGTCGCATGACAGATACGCAGTATTTT. Protein product: CASSPQGRMTDTQYF.

This chain uses TRBV19 with TRBJ2-3; 15 positions match TRBD2. V was clipped by 7 bases and J by 4 bases; unmatched bases: 6. This CDR3 has 16 residues. The germline gives CDR1 LNHDA, CDR2 SQIVND (reference sequence). CDR3 coding DNA: TGTGCCAGTACTACGGGACTAGCGGGGGGTCCAGATACGCAGTATTTT. This codes for CASTTGLAGGPDTQYF.

V gene TRBV5-6 combines with J gene TRBJ2-5; TRBD2 might be the D (6 bases). The length of the CDR3 is 14 residues. The V end lost 2 bases, the J end lost 3 bases, and 11 bases lay between the germline ends. Germline CDR1 reads SGHDT; CDR2 reads YYEEEE. The CDR3 region has the DNA TGTGCCAGCAGCTTTAGCGGTAGAAAAGAGACCCAGTACTTC. Amino acid sequence: CASSFSGRKETQYF.

The chain has TRBV7-2 and TRBJ2-7; 8 bases are shared with TRBD1. Germline loops: CDR1 SGHTA, CDR2 FQGNSA. The J segment lost 2 bases and the V segment lost 5 bases, leaving 5 bases of the junction unmatched. The CDR3 sequence is 14 residues long. The CDR3 bases are TGTGCCAGCAGCGGACAGGGAGCAACCTACGAGCAGTACTTC. Residues: CASSGQGATYEQYF.

This chain joins TRBV7-2 and TRBJ1-1, with 7 positions matching TRBD1. This CDR3 has 16 amino acids. CDR1 is SGHTA and CDR2 is FQGNSA in the germline V gene. With 1 base clipped from V and 1 base from J, the junction kept 6 bases outside the gene matches. CDR3 in amino acids: CASSLGQGRANTEAFF. CDR3 sequence (DNA): TGTGCCAGCAGCTTAGGACAGGGAAGGGCGAACACTGAAGCTTTCTTT.

The chain joins TRBV4-1 to TRBJ2-2; 7 bases map to TRBD1. J gave up 7 bases and V 3 bases, and 11 bases lay outside the gene matches. The germline V gene has CDR1 MGHRA and CDR2 YSYEKL. The length of the CDR3 is 16 residues. CDR3 DNA: TGCGCCAGCAGCCACTCTGGACAGGTAGATGGCGGGGAGCTGTTTTTT. This translates into CASSHSGQVDGGELFF.

The chain links TRBV27 to TRBJ2-7; 8 nucleotides align to TRBD2. The V gene end was trimmed by 5 bases and the J gene end by 0 bases; junction bases not matched to a gene: 9. The CDR3 has 16 residues. The germline CDR1 and CDR2 sequences are MNHEY and SMNVEV (reference sequence). CDR3 residues: CASSPFPGTSSYEQYF. CDR3 DNA sequence: TGTGCCAGCAGTCCCTTTCCGGGGACTAGCTCCTACGAGCAGTACTTC.

The chain carries TRBV30 and TRBJ1-5; 9 bases map to TRBD1. J lost 6 bases, V lost 2 bases, and 11 bases had no gene match. The CDR3 is 16 amino acids. Germline CDR1 reads GTSNPN; CDR2 reads SVGIG (reference sequence). CDR3 in amino acids: CAWSILTGGSGQPQHF. CDR3 DNA: TGTGCCTGGAGTATACTCACAGGGGGCAGCGGTCAGCCCCAGCATTTT.